This record covers a single T cell receptor (beta chain). Germline assignment: CDR1 MGHRA and CDR2 YSYEKL. Deletions cut 1 base from V and 8 bases from J, with 26 bases between. The CDR3 totals 18 residues. Per the original methods: Scientists estimated how many nucleated cells there were by amplifying reference gene primers. Some clones are missing from TCRdb's copy, which holds only in-frame ones; the method was immunoSEQ multiplex PCR. V and J calls and clone size are as listed in that table; D and trimming were resolved from the DNA. The repertoire holds about 330,000 clones, around 89% seen once, with 3.5% to 4.5% in the top ten. This record belongs to a study of blood T cell repertoires in COVID-19. About the study: Donors in the United States, Italy and Spain gave samples during acute or convalescent COVID-19. T cells, B-cell-depleted T cells, or PBMCs provided the cDNA or gDNA that served as material.

Input material: peripheral blood. V gene TRBV4-1 combines with J gene TRBJ2-5; D perhaps matches TRBD2 (6 bases). This TCR was sampled from a woman aged 45-60 years with active or convalescent COVID-19. This CDR3 is CASSQVGLRESREGTQYF. CDR3 nucleotide sequence: TGCGCCAGCAGCCAAGTGGGCCTTCGGGAGTCTCGGGAAGGTACCCAGTACTTC.